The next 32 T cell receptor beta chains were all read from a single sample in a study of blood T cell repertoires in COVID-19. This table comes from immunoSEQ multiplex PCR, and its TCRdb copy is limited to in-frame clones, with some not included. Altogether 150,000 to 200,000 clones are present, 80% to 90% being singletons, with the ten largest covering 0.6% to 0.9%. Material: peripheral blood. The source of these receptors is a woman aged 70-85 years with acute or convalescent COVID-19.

This CDR3 is CASSPFEGISYGYTF. The CDR3 nucleotides read TGTGCCAGCAGTCCCTTTGAGGGTATCTCCTATGGCTACACCTTC. The rearrangement links TRBV28 to TRBJ1-2; D ambiguous. Germline V CDR1 and CDR2: MDHEN, SYDVKM. CDR3 length equals 15 residues. Trimming took 5 bases from V and 4 from J, leaving 17 bases between them.

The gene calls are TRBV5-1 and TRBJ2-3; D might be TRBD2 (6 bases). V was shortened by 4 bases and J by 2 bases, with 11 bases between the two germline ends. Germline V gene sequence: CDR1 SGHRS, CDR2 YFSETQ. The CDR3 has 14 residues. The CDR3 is CASSPDYPTDTQYF. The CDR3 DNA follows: TGCGCCAGCAGCCCGGACTACCCCACAGATACGCAGTATTTT.

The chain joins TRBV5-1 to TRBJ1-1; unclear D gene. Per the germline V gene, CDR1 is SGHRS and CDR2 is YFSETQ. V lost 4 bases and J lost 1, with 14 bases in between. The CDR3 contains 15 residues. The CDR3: CASSRTGMGNTEAFF. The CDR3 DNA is TGCGCCAGCAGCCGAACGGGGATGGGGAACACTGAAGCTTTCTTT.

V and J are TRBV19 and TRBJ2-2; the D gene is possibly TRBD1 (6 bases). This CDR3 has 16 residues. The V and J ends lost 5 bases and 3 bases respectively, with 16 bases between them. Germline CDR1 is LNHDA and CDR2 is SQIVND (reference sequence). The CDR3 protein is CASSPRWGRDTGELFF. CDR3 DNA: TGTGCCAGTAGTCCTAGGTGGGGGCGAGACACCGGGGAGCTGTTTTTT.

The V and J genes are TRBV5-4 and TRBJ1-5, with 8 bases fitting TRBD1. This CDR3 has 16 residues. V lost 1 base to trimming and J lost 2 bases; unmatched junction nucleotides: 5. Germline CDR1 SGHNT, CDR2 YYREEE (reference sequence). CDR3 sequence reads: CASSLRTGTGNQPQHF. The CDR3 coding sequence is TGTGCCAGCAGCTTGCGGACAGGGACCGGCAATCAGCCCCAGCATTTT.

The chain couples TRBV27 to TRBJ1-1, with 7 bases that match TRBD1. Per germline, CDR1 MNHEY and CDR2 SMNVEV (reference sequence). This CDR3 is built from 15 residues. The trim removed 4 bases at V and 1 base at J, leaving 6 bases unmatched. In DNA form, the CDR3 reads TGTGCCAGCAGTTCCAGACAGGGAAGGAACACTGAAGCTTTCTTT. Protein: CASSSRQGRNTEAFF.

CDR3 in DNA: TGTGCCAGCAGCAGAGACAGGGACTTTTACGAGCAGTACTTC. It codes for CASSRDRDFYEQYF. The rearrangement uses TRBV27 and TRBJ2-7; D perhaps matches TRBD1 (7 bases). The CDR3 contains 14 residues. Germline V CDR1 and CDR2: MNHEY, SMNVEV (reference sequence). Trimming shortened V by 6 bases and J by 4 bases, and 16 bases separated the two germline ends.

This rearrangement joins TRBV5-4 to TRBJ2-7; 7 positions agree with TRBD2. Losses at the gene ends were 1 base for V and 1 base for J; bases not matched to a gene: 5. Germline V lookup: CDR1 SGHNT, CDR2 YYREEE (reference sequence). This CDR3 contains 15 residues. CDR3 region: CASSLRSGGSYEQYF. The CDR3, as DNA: TGTGCCAGCAGCTTGCGATCGGGGGGTTCCTACGAGCAGTACTTC.

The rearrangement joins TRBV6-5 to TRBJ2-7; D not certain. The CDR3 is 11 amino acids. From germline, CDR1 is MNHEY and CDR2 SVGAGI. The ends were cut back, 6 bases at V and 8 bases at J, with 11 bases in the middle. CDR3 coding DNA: TGTGCCAGCAGCGCCCCAAGCCAGCAGTACTTC. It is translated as CASSAPSQQYF.

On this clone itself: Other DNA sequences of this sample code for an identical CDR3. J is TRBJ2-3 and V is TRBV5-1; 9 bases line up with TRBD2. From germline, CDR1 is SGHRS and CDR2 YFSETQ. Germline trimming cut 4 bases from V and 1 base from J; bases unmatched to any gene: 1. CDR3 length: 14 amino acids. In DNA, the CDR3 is TGCGCCAGCAGCCGACTAGCGGGCACAGATACGCAGTATTTT. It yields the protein CASSRLAGTDTQYF. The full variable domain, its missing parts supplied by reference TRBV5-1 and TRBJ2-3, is KAGVTQTPRYLIKTRGQQVTLSCSPISGHRSVSWYQQTPGQGLQFLFEYFSETQRNKGNFPGRFSGRQFSNSRSEMNVSTLELGDSALYLCASSRLAGTDTQYFGPGTRLTVL.

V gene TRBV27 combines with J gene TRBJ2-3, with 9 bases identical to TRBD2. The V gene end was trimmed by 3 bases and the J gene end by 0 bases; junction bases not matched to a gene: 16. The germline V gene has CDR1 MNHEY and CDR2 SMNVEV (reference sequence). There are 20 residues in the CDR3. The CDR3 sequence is CASSFSSGLAYASSTDTQYF. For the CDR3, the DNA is TGTGCCAGCAGTTTTTCTTCTGGACTAGCGTACGCCTCTAGCACAGATACGCAGTATTTT.

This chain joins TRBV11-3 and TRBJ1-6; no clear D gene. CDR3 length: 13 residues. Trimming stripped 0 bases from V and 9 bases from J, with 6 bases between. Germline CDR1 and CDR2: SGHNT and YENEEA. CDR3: CASSLDPGSPLHF. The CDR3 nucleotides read TGTGCCAGCAGCTTAGATCCAGGTTCACCCCTCCACTTT.

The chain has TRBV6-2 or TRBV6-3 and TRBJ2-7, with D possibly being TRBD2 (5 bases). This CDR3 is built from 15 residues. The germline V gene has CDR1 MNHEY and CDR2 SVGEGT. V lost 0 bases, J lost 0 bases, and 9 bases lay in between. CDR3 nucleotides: TGTGCCAGCAGTTACTCGTGGGGAGCCTCCTACGAGCAGTACTTC. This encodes CASSYSWGASYEQYF.

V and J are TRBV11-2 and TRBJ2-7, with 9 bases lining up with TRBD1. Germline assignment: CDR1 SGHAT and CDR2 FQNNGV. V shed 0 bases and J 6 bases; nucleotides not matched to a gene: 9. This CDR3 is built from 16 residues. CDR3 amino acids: CASSLDRGTGLAEQYF. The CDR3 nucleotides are TGTGCCAGCAGCTTAGATAGGGGGACAGGGCTGGCCGAGCAGTACTTC.

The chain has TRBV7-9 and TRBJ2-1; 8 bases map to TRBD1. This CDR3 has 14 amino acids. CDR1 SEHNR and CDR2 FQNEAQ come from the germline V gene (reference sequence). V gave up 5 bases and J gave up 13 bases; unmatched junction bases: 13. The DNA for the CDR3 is TGTGCCAGCAGCCCACCGGACAGGGCAGGTTGTCAGTTCTTC. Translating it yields CASSPPDRAGCQFF.

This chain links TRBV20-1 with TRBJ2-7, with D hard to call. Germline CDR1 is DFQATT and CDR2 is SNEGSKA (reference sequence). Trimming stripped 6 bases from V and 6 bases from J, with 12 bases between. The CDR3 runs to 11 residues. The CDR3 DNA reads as TGCAGTGCCCCGACCCCGGGCGAGCAGTACTTC. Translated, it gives CSAPTPGEQYF.

CDR3 in amino acids: CASSQGGGEQFF. The CDR3 nucleotides read TGTGCCAGCAGCCAAGGGGGCGGGGAGCAGTTCTTC. The rearrangement uses TRBV7-9 and TRBJ2-1, with TRBD1 identical over 7 bases. The CDR3 has 12 amino acids. The germline V gene encodes CDR1 SEHNR and CDR2 FQNEAQ (reference sequence). Trimming cost V 5 bases and J 10 bases; bases outside gene matches: 5.

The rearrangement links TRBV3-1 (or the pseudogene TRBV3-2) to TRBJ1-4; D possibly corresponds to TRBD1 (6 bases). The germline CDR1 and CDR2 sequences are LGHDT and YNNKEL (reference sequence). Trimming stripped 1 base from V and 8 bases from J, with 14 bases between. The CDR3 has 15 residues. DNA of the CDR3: TGTGCCAGCAGCCAAGCTCAGGGGCTGCGAGAAAAACTGTTTTTT. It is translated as CASSQAQGLREKLFF.

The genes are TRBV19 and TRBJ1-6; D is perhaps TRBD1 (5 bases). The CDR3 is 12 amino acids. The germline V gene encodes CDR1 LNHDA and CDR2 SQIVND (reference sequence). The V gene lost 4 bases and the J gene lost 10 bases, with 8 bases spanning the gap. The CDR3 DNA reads TGTGCCAGTAGTAGACAGTCATCACCCCTCCACTTT. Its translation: CASSRQSSPLHF.

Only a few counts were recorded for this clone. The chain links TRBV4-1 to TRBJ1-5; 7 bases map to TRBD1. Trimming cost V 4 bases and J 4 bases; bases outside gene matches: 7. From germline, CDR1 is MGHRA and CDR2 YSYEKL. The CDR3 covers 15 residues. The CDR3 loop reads CASSPDRAKNQPQHF. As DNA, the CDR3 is TGCGCCAGCAGCCCCGACAGGGCGAAGAATCAGCCCCAGCATTTT.

CDR3 amino acids: CASSYAGSSYNSPLHF. The CDR3 region has the DNA TGTGCCAGCAGTTACGCCGGGAGCTCCTATAATTCACCCCTCCACTTT. The chain couples TRBV6-5 to TRBJ1-6, with D uncertain. The length of the CDR3 is 16 residues. Looked up from germline, CDR1 is MNHEY and CDR2 is SVGAGI. V was pared by 2 bases and J by 0 bases, with 8 bases between.

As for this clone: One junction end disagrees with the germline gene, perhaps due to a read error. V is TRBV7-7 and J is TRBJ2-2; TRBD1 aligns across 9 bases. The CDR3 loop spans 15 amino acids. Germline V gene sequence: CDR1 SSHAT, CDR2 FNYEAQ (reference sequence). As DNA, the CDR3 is TGTGCTAGCAGCCCCGGAGGACAGGGGACCGGGGAGCTGTTTTTT. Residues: CASSPGGQGTGELFF.

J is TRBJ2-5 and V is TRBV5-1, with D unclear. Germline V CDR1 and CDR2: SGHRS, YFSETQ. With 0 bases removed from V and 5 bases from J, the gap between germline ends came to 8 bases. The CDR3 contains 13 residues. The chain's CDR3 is CASSLAPRETQYF. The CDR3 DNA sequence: TGCGCCAGCAGCTTGGCCCCTAGGGAGACCCAGTACTTC.

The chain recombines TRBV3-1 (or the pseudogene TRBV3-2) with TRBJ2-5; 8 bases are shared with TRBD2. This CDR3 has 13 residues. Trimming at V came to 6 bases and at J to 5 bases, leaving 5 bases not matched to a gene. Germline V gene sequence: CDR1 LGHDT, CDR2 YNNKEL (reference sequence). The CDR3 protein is CASRTIAGETQYF. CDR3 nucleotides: TGTGCCAGCAGGACAATAGCGGGGGAGACCCAGTACTTC.

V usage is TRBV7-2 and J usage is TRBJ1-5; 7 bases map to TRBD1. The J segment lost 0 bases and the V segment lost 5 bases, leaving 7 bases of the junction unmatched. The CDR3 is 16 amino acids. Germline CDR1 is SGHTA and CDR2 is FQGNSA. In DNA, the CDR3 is TGTGCCAGCAGCATACAGGGGACCTATAGCAATCAGCCCCAGCATTTT. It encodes CASSIQGTYSNQPQHF.

This chain's CDR3 is CASSYRGETQYF. CDR3 DNA sequence: TGTGCCAGCAGCTACAGGGGAGAGACCCAGTACTTC. The V call is TRBV7-2, the J call TRBJ2-5, with 7 bases fitting TRBD1. The germline CDR1 and CDR2 sequences are SGHTA and FQGNSA. V shed 4 bases, J shed 4 bases, and the junction held 0 bases outside the gene matches. The CDR3 is made up of 12 amino acids.

CDR3 nucleotides: TGCGCCAGCAGCTTGGATGGCATGAACACTGAAGCTTTCTTT. Translation gives CASSLDGMNTEAFF. This chain links TRBV5-1 with TRBJ1-1; no clear D. Trimming cost V 0 bases and J 0 bases, with 6 bases left between them. Germline CDR1 reads SGHRS; CDR2 reads YFSETQ. The CDR3 sequence is 14 residues long. Drawing the rest from reference TRBV5-1 and TRBJ1-1, the complete variable domain is KAGVTQTPRYLIKTRGQQVTLSCSPISGHRSVSWYQQTPGQGLQFLFEYFSETQRNKGNFPGRFSGRQFSNSRSEMNVSTLELGDSALYLCASSLDGMNTEAFFGQGTRLTVV.

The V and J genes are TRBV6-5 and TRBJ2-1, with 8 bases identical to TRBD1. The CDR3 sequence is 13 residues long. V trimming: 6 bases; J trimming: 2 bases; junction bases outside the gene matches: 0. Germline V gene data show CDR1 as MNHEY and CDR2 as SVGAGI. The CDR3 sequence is CASRGQAYNEQFF. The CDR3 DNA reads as TGTGCCAGCAGGGGACAGGCCTACAATGAGCAGTTCTTC.

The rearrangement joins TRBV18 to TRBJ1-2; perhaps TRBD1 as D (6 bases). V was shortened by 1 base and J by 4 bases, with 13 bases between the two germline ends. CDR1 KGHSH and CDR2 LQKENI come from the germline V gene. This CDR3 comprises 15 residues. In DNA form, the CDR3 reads TGTGCCAGCTCACCACAGTCCGACAGGCCCTATGGCTACACCTTC. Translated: CASSPQSDRPYGYTF. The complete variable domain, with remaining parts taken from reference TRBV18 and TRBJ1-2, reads NAGVMQNPRHLVRRRGQEARLRCSPMKGHSHVYWYRQLPEEGLKFMVYLQKENIIDESGMPKERFSAEFPKEGPSILRIQQVVRGDSAAYFCASSPQSDRPYGYTFGSGTRLTVV.

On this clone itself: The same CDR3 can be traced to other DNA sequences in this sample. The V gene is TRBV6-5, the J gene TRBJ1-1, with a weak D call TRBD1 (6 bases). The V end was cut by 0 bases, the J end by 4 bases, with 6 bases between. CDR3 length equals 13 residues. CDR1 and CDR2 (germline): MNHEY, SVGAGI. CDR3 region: CASSYSGGTEAFF. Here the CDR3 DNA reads TGTGCCAGCAGTTACTCAGGGGGCACTGAAGCTTTCTTT.

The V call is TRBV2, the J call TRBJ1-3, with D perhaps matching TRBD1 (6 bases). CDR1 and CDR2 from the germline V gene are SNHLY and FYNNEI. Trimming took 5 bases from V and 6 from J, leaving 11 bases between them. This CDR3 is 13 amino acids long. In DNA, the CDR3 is TGTGCCAGCAGTAACACAGGGCTAAACACCATATATTTT. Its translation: CASSNTGLNTIYF.

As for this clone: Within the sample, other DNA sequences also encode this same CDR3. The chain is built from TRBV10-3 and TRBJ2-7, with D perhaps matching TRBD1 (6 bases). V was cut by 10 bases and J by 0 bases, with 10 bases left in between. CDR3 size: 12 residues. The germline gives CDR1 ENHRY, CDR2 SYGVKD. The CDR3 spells CATTGSSYEQYF. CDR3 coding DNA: TGTGCCACGACAGGTTCCTCCTACGAGCAGTACTTC.